This TCR beta chain was sequenced for a study of CD8+ T cells in alopecia areata. In each case, RNA was isolated and then reverse transcribed into cDNA as the sequencing template. Generated by immunoSEQ multiplex PCR, the TCRdb table keeps only in-frame clones and is missing some. The sample contains 120,000 to 150,000 clones, 62% of which appear only once. The sample holds one count of this clone. V was pared by 3 bases and J by 8 bases, with 3 bases of the junction left unmatched. The V gene's germline CDR1 is SGDLS and CDR2 YYNGEE. This CDR3 has 14 amino acids. The TCR was taken from a human donor in good health. The chain employs TRBV9 and TRBJ1-5; 12 nucleotides match TRBD1. The sequencing input was CD8+ T cells sorted from blood. As DNA, the CDR3 is TGTGCCAGCAGCGGGGGGACAGGGGGCGAGCCCCAGCATTTT. It codes for CASSGGTGGEPQHF.